This T cell receptor beta chain was retrieved from a study of molecular identifiers for immune sequencing clone quantification (dated by TCRdb to 2016 to 2019). Looking at the study overall: For a replicate experiment, the RNA from either about 20,000 or 100,000 naive CD8 T cells was divided into five aliquots, and four of those aliquots went on to sequencing. CD8 T cells were used in a methods study to benchmark molecular-identifier clustering-based TCR repertoire sequencing (MIDCIRS) and TCR RNA copy counting. General conclusions and limits of the study: Without barcode sub-clustering, chimeric consensus sequences inflated TCR diversity; chimeras reached as high as 47%. Modeling indicated approximately 3.2 TCR RNA copies recovered per cell, compared with around 10 by digital PCR, which implies a capture efficiency of around 30%. Spiked-in Jurkat TCR RNA equal to a single cell's worth was reported to be detectable even within 1,200,000 naive CD8 T cells. Highly expanded clone sizes could be underestimated because identical TCR molecules may share a barcode. Naive libraries contained spiked-in Jurkat TCR RNA (approximately nine copies' worth), which is not part of the donor repertoire. Clones above 20 RNA copies held over 98% of molecules in CMV-specific effector cells but under 1% in naive cells.

To prepare the library, PCR was applied. Sequencing used a NextSeq 500. Bulk TCR libraries were made following a previously described method, with the TCR primers given in Table S5. The Qiagen AllPrep DNA/RNA kit was used to purify total RNA. Reads from multiple sequencing runs of the same library were pooled before analysis. On the authors' methods: Reads were retained only if the reads had an exact TCR constant sequence, and the retained reads were trimmed to 150 nt and grouped according to their 12-nt molecular barcodes. Reads inside each barcode group were sub-clustered using a 15% Levenshtein threshold, and a quality-weighted consensus sequence was constructed for each RNA molecule. Non-functional sequences were excluded, and lower-count sequences lying one edit away from another sequence were also excluded. Barcode sub-clusters with fewer than 20% of the maximum read count were removed, based on fitting two negative binomial distributions. TCRdb ran its own pipeline on the public reads, namely fastp trimming at Q25 and MiXCR clone calling, and kept in-frame beta chains. Every distinct CDR3 protein forms one entry, paired with its most common genes and DNA. TCRdb's processing, not the authors' own work, is the source of the V and J calls. In all, the sample holds about 500,000 distinct CDR3 sequences, and roughly 25% of those were seen once. Around 0.76% of the sample comes from the top ten.

Libraries of naive CD8 T cells were built from anywhere between roughly 19,000 and 1,000,000 sorted cells, with 10%, 30% or 50% of the purified RNA used. Naive CD8 T cells were FACS-sorted as CD8+CD4-CCR7+CD45RA+ on a BD FACSAria II into RLT Plus buffer. To test detection sensitivity, Jurkat RNA equivalent to roughly nine TCR copies was spiked into samples of about 19,000-1,100,000 naive CD8 T cells. CD8 T cells were enriched with RosetteSep CD8+ T Cell Enrichment Cocktail and Ficoll-Paque, followed by ACK red cell lysis. For this clonotype: Its cognate antigen has yet to be identified. Per-base qualities were not stored, and no clone one base away is much larger.

The germline V gene (reference sequence) supplies CDR1 PRHDT and CDR2 FYEKMQ. Its CDR3 holds 13 amino acids, cysteine through phenylalanine. Of all the DNA, just the CDR3 is kept, 39 bases in frame from base 1. V is reduced by 2 bases and J by 6 bases, leaving a spacing of 11 bases between them. The source of this sequence is a human donor in good health. Some libraries in this study had Jurkat cell RNA spiked in. The sample taken for sequencing was naive CD8+ T cells from blood, with Jurkat cell RNA spiked in. The cell subset or site label of this sample denotes: FACS-sorted CD8+CD4-CCR7+CD45RA+ naive T cells. The V and J genes are TRBV13 and TRBJ2-7; the D gene is perhaps TRBD2, from 5 matching bases. The CDR3 protein is CASSLTLASEQYF. The DNA sequence is given as TGTGCCAGCAGCTTAACGCTAGCTAGCGAGCAGTACTTC. The CDR3 plus the reference TRBV13 and TRBJ2-7 genes for the other parts give the full variable domain: AAGVIQSPRHLIKEKRETATLKCYPIPRHDTVYWYQQGPGQDPQFLISFYEKMQSDKGSIPDRFSAQQFSDYHSELNMSSLELGDSALYFCASSLTLASEQYFGPGTRLTVT.